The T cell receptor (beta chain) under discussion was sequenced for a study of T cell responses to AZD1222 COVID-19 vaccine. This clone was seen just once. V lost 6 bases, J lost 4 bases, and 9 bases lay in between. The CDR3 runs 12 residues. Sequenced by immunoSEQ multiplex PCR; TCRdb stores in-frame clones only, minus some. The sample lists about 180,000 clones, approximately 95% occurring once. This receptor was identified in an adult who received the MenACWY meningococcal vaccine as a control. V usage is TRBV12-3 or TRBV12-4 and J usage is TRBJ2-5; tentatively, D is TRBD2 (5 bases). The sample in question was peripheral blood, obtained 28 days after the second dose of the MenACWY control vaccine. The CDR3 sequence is CASSPGVETQYF. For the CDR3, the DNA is TGTGCCAGCAGCCCCGGGGTAGAGACCCAGTACTTC.